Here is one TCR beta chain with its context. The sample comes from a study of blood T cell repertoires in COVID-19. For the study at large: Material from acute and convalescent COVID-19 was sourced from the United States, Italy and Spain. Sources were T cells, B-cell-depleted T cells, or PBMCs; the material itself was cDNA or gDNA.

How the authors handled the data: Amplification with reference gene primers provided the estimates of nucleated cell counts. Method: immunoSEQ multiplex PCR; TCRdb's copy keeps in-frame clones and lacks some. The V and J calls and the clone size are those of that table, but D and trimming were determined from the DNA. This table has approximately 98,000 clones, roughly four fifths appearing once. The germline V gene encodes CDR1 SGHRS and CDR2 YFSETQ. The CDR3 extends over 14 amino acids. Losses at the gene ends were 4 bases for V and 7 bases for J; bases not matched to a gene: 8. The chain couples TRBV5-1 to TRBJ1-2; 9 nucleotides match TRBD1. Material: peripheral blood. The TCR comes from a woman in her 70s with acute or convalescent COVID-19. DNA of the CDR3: TGCGCCAGCAGCGCCGGGACAGGGATCGGTGGCTACACCTTC. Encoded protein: CASSAGTGIGGYTF.